This T cell receptor (beta chain) was captured in a study of Tregs in tolerant kidney transplant recipients. Germline lookup yields CDR1 SGHNT and CDR2 YYREEE (reference sequence). The CDR3 runs 15 residues. V shed 3 bases and J 5 bases; nucleotides not matched to a gene: 9. Regarding this clone: What it binds is unknown.

The protocol was immunoSEQ multiplex PCR, while the TCRdb copy is restricted to in-frame clones and leaves out a portion. This repertoire shows some 250,000 clones, about 80% found once; its top ten account for around 0.61%. Unstimulated Tregs (CD4+CD25+CD127-) and CD4+CD25- non-Tregs were sorted from PBMCs. Study conclusions and caveats: This study did not directly address biological reproducibility. The small number of patients limits these findings pending further validation. Tregs expanded with activated donor B cells seemed most donor-specific.

The J gene is TRBJ2-5, the V gene TRBV5-4; the match to TRBD1 covers 8 bases. Sequencing input: CD4+ T cells from blood. The sequence derives from a human donor in good health. The CDR3 DNA reads TGTGCCAGCAGCTCACAGGGGGGAAGGCGGGAGACCCAGTACTTC. Translated, it gives CASSSQGGRRETQYF.